A single sample gave rise to the 10 T cell receptor beta chains below, sequenced in a study of T cell responses to AZD1222 COVID-19 vaccine. The repertoire was sequenced with immunoSEQ multiplex PCR; TCRdb's copy has only in-frame clones and lacks some. The sample holds 90,000 to 150,000 clones; approximately 90% are singletons and the top ten take 8.4%. Specimen: peripheral blood, collected on day 0 of AZD1222 vaccination. These receptors all stem from an adult in good health.

The chain links TRBV9 to TRBJ1-2, with a tentative D call TRBD1 (5 bases). The CDR3 is made up of 15 amino acids. Trimming stripped 3 bases from V and 3 bases from J, with 15 bases between. Germline CDR1 is SGDLS and CDR2 is YYNGEE. CDR3: CASSAQLRVDYGYTF. In DNA, the CDR3 is TGTGCCAGCAGCGCCCAACTCAGGGTGGACTATGGCTACACCTTC.

The chain links TRBV9 to TRBJ2-7; D is possibly TRBD1 or TRBD2 (5 bases each). The V end lost 1 base, the J end lost 6 bases, and 26 bases lay between the germline ends. CDR1 SGDLS and CDR2 YYNGEE come from the germline V gene. The CDR3 runs to 18 residues. The CDR3 here is CASSVPSSELGVGGEQYF. CDR3 in DNA: TGTGCCAGCAGCGTACCTTCATCCGAACTGGGGGTCGGAGGCGAGCAGTACTTC.

This chain joins TRBV6-5 and TRBJ2-3; weak D call: TRBD1 (6 bases). V was trimmed by 6 bases and J by 7 bases, leaving 20 bases between them. Per germline, CDR1 MNHEY and CDR2 SVGAGI. The CDR3 loop spans 15 amino acids. CDR3 sequence: CASRNWTAPVYTQYF. The CDR3 region has the DNA TGTGCCAGCAGGAACTGGACAGCTCCCGTGTATACGCAGTATTTT.

This rearrangement joins TRBV18 to TRBJ1-1; D is possibly TRBD1 (5 bases). The V gene lost 3 bases and the J gene lost 7 bases, with 12 bases spanning the gap. This CDR3 has 13 residues. Germline lookup yields CDR1 KGHSH and CDR2 LQKENI. This CDR3 reads CASSPRGVGEAFF. DNA for the CDR3: TGTGCCAGCTCACCTAGAGGGGTGGGTGAAGCTTTCTTT. Together with reference TRBV18 and TRBJ1-1, the CDR3 gives the full variable domain: NAGVMQNPRHLVRRRGQEARLRCSPMKGHSHVYWYRQLPEEGLKFMVYLQKENIIDESGMPKERFSAEFPKEGPSILRIQQVVRGDSAAYFCASSPRGVGEAFFGQGTRLTVV.

The chain links TRBV5-6 to TRBJ2-1; D ambiguous. Per the germline V gene, CDR1 is SGHDT and CDR2 is YYEEEE. V was cut by 9 bases and J by 4 bases, with 8 bases left in between. The CDR3 length is 11 residues. This CDR3 is CATGQYNEQFF. The CDR3 nucleotides are TGTGCCACCGGGCAGTACAATGAGCAGTTCTTC.

This chain joins TRBV5-4 and TRBJ1-1; unclear D gene. The CDR3 covers 13 residues. Trimming took 1 base from V and 0 from J, leaving 4 bases between them. The germline V gene has CDR1 SGHNT and CDR2 YYREEE (reference sequence). The CDR3 reads CASSLPMNTEAFF. The CDR3 coding sequence is TGTGCCAGCAGCTTGCCCATGAACACTGAAGCTTTCTTT.

The rearrangement joins TRBV6-5 to TRBJ1-2; D uncertain. The germline V gene encodes CDR1 MNHEY and CDR2 SVGAGI. The CDR3 consists of 13 residues. V lost 6 bases to trimming and J lost 4 bases, with 12 bases between them. The CDR3 here is CASRNERGYGYTF. The CDR3 DNA sequence: TGTGCCAGCAGGAACGAACGGGGCTATGGCTACACCTTC.

This rearrangement joins TRBV7-9 to TRBJ1-3; TRBD1 might be the D (5 bases). This CDR3 contains 14 residues. Germline V CDR1 and CDR2: SEHNR, FQNEAQ (reference sequence). V was shortened by 5 bases and J by 2 bases, with 10 bases between the two germline ends. DNA of the CDR3: TGTGCCAGCAGCGCCCAGGGTACTGGAAACACCATATATTTT. Encoded protein: CASSAQGTGNTIYF.

The rearrangement joins TRBV28 to TRBJ1-2; weak D call: TRBD1 (5 bases). V lost 2 bases and J lost 4, with 8 bases in between. Per germline, CDR1 MDHEN and CDR2 SYDVKM. This CDR3 region has 13 residues. Here the CDR3 reads CASSLRTLYGYTF. For the CDR3, the DNA is TGTGCCAGCAGTTTAAGGACACTCTATGGCTACACCTTC.

The chain has TRBV5-1 and TRBJ1-6; 11 nucleotides align to TRBD1. Trimming at V came to 2 bases and at J to 0 bases, leaving 1 base not matched to a gene. The length of the CDR3 is 17 residues. CDR1 SGHRS and CDR2 YFSETQ come from the germline V gene. The CDR3 loop is CASSFGTGGSYNSPLHF. The CDR3 nucleotides read TGCGCCAGCAGCTTCGGGACAGGGGGCTCCTATAATTCACCCCTCCACTTT.